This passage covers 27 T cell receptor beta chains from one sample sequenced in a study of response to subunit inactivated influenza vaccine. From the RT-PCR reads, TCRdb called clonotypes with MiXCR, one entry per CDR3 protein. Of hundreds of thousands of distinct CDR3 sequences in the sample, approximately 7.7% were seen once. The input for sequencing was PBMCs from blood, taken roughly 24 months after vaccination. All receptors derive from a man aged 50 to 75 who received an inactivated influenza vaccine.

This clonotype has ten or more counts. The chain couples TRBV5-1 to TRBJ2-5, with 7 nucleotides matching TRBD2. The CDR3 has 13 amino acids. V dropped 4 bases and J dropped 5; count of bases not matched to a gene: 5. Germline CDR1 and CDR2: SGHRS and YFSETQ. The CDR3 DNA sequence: TGCGCCAGCAGCCCCAGCGGGAAGGAGACCCAGTACTTC. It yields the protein CASSPSGKETQYF.

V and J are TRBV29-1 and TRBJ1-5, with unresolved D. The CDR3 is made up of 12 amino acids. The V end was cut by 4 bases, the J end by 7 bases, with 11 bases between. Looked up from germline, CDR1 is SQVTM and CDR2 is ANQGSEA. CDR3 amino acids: CSVAAPGQPQHF. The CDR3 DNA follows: TGCAGCGTTGCTGCGCCGGGGCAGCCCCAGCATTTT.

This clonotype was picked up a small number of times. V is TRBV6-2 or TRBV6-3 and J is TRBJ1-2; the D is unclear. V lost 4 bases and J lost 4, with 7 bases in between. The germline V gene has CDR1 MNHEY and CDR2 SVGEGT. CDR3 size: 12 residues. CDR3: CASSFSVYGYTF. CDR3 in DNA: TGTGCCAGCAGTTTTTCTGTCTATGGCTACACCTTC.

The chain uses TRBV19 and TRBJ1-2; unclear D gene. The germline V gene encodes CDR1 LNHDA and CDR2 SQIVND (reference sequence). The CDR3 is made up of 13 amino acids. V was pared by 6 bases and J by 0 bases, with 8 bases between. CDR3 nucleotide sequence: TGTGCCAGTAGGGGTCAATCTAACTATGGCTACACCTTC. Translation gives CASRGQSNYGYTF.

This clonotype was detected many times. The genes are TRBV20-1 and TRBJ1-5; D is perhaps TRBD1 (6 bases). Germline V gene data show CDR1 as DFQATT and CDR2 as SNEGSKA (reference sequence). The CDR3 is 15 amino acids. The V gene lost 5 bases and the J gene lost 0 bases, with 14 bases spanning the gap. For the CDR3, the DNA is TGCAGTGCTTCGTCAGGGGCGTATAGCAATCAGCCCCAGCATTTT. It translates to CSASSGAYSNQPQHF.

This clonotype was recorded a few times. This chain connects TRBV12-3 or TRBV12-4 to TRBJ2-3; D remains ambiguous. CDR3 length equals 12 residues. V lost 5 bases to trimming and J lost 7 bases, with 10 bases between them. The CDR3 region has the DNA TGTGCCAGCAGTACCGATAGTAATACGCAGTATTTT. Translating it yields CASSTDSNTQYF.

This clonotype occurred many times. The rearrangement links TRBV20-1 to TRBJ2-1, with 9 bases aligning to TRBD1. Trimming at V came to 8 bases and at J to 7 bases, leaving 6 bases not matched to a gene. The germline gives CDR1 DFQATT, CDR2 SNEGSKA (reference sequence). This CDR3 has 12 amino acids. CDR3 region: CSYWTGVNEQFF. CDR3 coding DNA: TGCAGTTATTGGACAGGGGTGAATGAGCAGTTCTTC.

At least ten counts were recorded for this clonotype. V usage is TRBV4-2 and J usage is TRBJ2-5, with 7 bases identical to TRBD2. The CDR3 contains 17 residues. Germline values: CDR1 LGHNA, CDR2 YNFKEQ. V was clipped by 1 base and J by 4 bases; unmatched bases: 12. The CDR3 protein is CASSQGHVLARLETQYF. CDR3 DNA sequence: TGTGCCAGCAGCCAAGGCCACGTACTAGCGCGACTAGAGACCCAGTACTTC.

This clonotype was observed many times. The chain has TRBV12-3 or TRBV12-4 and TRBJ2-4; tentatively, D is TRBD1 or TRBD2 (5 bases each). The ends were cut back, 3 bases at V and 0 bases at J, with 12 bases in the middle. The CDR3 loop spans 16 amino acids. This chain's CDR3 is CASSFRDGLAKNIQYF. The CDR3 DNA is TGTGCCAGCAGTTTCCGGGACGGTTTAGCCAAAAACATTCAGTACTTC.

The CDR3 is CASSPAGSAAKNIQYF. The DNA of the CDR3 is TGTGCCAGCAGCCCCGCCGGCAGCGCCGCCAAAAACATTCAGTACTTC. This rearrangement joins TRBV6-2 or TRBV6-3 to TRBJ2-4, with no clear D. CDR3 length: 16 amino acids. Trimming took off 6 bases at V and 1 base at J, with 16 bases between the two ends. Per germline, CDR1 MNHEY and CDR2 SVGEGT.

The CDR3 here is CATSRGADEKLFF. CDR3 nucleotides: TGTGCCACCTCTAGGGGGGCGGATGAAAAACTGTTTTTT. The chain has TRBV2 and TRBJ1-4; TRBD1 might be the D (6 bases). CDR1 is SNHLY, CDR2 FYNNEI, per germline. Between the trimmed V and J ends, which lost 10 bases and 6 bases, there was a span of 15 bases. The CDR3 is 13 amino acids.

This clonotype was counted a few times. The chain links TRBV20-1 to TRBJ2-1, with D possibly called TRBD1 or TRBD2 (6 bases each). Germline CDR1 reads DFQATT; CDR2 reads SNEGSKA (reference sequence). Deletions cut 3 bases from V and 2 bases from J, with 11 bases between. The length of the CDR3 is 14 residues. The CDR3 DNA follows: TGCAGTGCTAGGAGGGGGGTTACCTACAATGAGCAGTTCTTC. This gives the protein CSARRGVTYNEQFF.

The DNA for the CDR3 is TGTGCCACCAGCAGAGCCTCGAGTAGCTATGGCTACACCTTC. Translated, it gives CATSRASSSYGYTF. This sequence joins TRBV15 and TRBJ1-2, with unresolved D. The CDR3 is 14 amino acids. Per germline, CDR1 LNHNV and CDR2 YYDKDF (reference sequence). V shed 1 base and J shed 4 bases, with 10 bases lying between them.

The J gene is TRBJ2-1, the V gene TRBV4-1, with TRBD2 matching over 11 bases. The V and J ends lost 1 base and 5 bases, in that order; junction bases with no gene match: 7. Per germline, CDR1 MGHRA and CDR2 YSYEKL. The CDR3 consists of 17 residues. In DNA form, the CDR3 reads TGCGCCAGCAGCCAAGCACTAGCGGGGGCATTCAACAATGAGCAGTTCTTC. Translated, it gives CASSQALAGAFNNEQFF.

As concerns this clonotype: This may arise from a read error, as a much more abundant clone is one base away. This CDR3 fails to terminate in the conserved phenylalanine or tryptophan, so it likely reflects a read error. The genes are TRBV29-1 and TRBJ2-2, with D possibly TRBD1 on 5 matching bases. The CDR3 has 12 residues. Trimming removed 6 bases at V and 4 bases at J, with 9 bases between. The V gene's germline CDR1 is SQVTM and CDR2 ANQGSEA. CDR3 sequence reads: CSVGRGTGELFL. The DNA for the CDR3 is TGCAGCGTCGGAAGGGGCACCGGGGAGCTGTTTCTT.

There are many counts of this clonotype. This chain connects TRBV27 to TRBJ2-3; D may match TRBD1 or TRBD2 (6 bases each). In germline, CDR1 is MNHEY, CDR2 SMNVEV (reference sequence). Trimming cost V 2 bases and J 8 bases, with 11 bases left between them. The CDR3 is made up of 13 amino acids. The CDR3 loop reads CASSLRGAGTQYF. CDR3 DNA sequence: TGTGCCAGCAGTTTAAGGGGGGCGGGTACGCAGTATTTT.

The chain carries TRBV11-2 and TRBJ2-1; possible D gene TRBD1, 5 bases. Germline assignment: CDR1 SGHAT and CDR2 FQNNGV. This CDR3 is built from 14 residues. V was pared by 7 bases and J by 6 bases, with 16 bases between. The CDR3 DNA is TGTGCCAGCATTAGGGGCCTCCAGGCCAATGAGCAGTTCTTC. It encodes CASIRGLQANEQFF.

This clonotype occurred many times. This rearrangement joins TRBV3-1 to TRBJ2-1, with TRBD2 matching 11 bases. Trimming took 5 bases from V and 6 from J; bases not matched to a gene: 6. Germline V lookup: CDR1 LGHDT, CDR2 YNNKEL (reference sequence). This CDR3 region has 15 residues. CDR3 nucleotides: TGTGCCAGCAGCGGGACTAGCGGAGTCCCCAATGAGCAGTTCTTC. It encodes CASSGTSGVPNEQFF.

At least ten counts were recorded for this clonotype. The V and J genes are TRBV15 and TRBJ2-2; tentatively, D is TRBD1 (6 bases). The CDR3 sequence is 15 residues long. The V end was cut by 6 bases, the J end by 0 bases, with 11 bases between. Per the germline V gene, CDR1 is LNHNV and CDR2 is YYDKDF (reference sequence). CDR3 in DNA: TGTGCCACCAGTATGGACAGTACGAACACCGGGGAGCTGTTTTTT. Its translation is CATSMDSTNTGELFF.

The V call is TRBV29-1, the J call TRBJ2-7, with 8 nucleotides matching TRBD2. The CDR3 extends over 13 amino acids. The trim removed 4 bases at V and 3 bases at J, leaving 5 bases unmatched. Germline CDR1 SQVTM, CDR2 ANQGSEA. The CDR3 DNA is TGCAGCGTTGCGACTAGCGCCAGCTACGAGCAGTACTTC. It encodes CSVATSASYEQYF.

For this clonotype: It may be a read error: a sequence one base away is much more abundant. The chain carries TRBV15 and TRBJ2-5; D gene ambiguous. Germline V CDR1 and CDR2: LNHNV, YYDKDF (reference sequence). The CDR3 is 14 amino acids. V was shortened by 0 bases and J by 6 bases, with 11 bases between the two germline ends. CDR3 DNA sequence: TGTGCCACCAGCAGAGATAACGGGCGTAAGACCCAGTACTTC. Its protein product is CATSRDNGRKTQYF.

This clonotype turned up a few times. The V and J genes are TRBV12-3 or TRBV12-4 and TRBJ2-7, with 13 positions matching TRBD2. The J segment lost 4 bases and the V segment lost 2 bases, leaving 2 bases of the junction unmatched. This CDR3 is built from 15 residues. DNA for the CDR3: TGTGCCAGCAGTTTAACTAGCGGGGGGGCTTACGAGCAGTACTTC. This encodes CASSLTSGGAYEQYF.

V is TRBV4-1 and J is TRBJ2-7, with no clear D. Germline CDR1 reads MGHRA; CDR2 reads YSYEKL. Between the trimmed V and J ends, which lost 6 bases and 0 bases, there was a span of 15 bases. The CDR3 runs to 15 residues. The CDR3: CASSRSVSSSYEQYF. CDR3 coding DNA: TGCGCCAGCAGTCGTTCGGTGTCCAGCTCCTACGAGCAGTACTTC.

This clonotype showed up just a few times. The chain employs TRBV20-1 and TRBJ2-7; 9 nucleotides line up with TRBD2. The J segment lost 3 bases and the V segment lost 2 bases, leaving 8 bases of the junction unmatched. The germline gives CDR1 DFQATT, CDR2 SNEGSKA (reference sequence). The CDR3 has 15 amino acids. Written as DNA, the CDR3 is TGCAGTGCTAGACTTACTAGCGGGCGTGACTACGAGCAGTACTTC. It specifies CSARLTSGRDYEQYF.

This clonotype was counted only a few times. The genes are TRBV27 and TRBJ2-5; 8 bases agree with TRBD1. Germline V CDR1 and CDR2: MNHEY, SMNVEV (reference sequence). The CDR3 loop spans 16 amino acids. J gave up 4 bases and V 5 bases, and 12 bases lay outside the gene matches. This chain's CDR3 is CASSRHRGIGGETQYF. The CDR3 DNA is TGTGCCAGCAGTCGTCACAGGGGGATCGGGGGAGAGACCCAGTACTTC.

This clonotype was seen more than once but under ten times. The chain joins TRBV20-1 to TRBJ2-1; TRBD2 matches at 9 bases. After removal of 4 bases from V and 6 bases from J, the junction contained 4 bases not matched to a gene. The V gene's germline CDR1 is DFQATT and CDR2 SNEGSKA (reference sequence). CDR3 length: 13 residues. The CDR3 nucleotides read TGCAGTGCTATAGCGGGAGCTGTCAATGAGCAGTTCTTC. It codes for CSAIAGAVNEQFF.

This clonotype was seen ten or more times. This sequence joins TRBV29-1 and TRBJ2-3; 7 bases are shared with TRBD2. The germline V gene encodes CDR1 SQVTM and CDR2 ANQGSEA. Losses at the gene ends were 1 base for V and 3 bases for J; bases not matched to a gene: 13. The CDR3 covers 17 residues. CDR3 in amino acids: CSVEGSLADPWTDTQYF. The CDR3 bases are TGCAGCGTTGAAGGCTCGCTAGCGGACCCGTGGACAGATACGCAGTATTTT.